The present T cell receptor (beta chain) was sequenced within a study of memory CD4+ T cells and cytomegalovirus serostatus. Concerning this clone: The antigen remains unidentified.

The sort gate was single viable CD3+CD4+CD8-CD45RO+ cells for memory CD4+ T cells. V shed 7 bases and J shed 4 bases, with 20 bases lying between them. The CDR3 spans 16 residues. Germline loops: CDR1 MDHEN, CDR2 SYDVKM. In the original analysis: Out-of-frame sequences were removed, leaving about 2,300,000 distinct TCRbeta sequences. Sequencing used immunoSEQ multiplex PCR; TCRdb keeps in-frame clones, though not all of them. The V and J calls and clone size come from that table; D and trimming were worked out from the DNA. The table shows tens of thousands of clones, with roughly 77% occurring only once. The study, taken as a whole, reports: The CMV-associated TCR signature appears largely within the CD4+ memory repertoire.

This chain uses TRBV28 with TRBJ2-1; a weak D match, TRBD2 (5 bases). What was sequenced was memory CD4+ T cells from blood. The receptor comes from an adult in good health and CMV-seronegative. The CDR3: CASIKLAGIKYNEQFF. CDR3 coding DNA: TGTGCCAGCATAAAGCTCGCCGGGATTAAATACAATGAGCAGTTCTTC.